The TCR beta chain described here comes from a study of tissue T cells after allogeneic stem cell transplantation. Study-wide results and caveats: In patients and mice, blood and spleen missed much of tissue repertoire. Sampling depth was limited, and the cohort was small and clinically varied. Anatomically similar tissues had similar TCR repertoires within each patient. Alloreactivity or antigen specificity of tissue TCRs was not determined; some clones might be host cells.

Some clones are missing from TCRdb's copy, which holds only in-frame ones; the method was immunoSEQ multiplex PCR. Of roughly 25,000 clones listed, 70% to 75% are singletons. This clone was counted a few times. Its antigen is as yet unknown. Germline CDR1 is GTSNPN and CDR2 is SVGIG (reference sequence). V shed 1 base and J 9 bases; nucleotides not matched to a gene: 5. The CDR3 is 13 residues long. This TCR was recovered from a female donor aged 60 or older with lung cancer. The sequencing used tissue from the ileum, collected at autopsy. This chain uses TRBV30 with TRBJ1-5; TRBD1 aligns across 8 bases. The CDR3 is CAWSAQGGRPQHF. The CDR3 nucleotides read TGTGCCTGGAGTGCACAGGGGGGTCGGCCCCAGCATTTT.